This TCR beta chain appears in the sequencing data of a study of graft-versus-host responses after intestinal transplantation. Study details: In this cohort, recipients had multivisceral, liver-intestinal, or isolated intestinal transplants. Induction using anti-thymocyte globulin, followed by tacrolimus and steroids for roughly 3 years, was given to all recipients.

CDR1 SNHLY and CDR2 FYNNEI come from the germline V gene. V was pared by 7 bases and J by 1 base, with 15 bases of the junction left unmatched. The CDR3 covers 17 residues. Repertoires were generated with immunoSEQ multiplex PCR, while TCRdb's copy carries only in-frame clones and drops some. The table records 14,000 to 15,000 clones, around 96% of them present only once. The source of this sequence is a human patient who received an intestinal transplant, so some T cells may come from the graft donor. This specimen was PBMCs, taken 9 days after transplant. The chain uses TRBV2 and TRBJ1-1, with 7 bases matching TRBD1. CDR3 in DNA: TGTGCCAGCAAAGAGGACAGGTTCGCCCCTCAGAACACTGAAGCTTTCTTT. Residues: CASKEDRFAPQNTEAFF.